The text below deals with one TCR beta chain. Its antigen is still unknown. At one of its ends the junction is not consistent with the germline gene, which may arise from a read error. This CDR3 is 16 amino acids long. The germline CDR1 and CDR2 sequences are SEHNR and FQNEAQ (reference sequence). At collection, donors were nominally healthy, but unrecorded immune exposures were probable. The data belong to a study of cytomegalovirus exposure and HLA in healthy donors. Notes on the study in general: Later work found most CMV-associated TCR beta chains apparently HLA-restricted.

Vbeta (60) and Jbeta (13) primers were used in the PCR. Here immunoSEQ multiplex PCR was the method, and the copy in TCRdb shows in-frame clones only, minus some. The sample holds approximately 150,000 clones, over 75% seen once. The TCR sequence derives from a man aged 40-49 years in good health and CMV-seronegative. Material: PBMCs. The genes are TRBV7-9 and TRBJ2-5; the match to TRBD2 covers 7 bases. In nucleotides, the CDR3 is TGTTCCAGCAGCTTCCTGGGGGGGACTCCCAATAAGACCCAGTACTTC. This codes for CSSSFLGGTPNKTQYF.